Listed here is a single T cell receptor beta chain. Its antigen is still unknown. Trimming at V came to 4 bases and at J to 2 bases, leaving 9 bases not matched to a gene. The CDR3 runs to 17 residues. Germline V gene lookup returns CDR1 SGHTS and CDR2 YDEGEE. These data come from a study of identical twins. Study conclusions and caveats: Cord blood beta clonotypes present at high abundance carried fewer insertions; no such pattern appeared in memory repertoires.

TCRdb redid the calling of the 5' RACE reads with MiXCR, one entry per CDR3 protein. The table lists some 790,000 distinct CDR3 sequences, roughly 18% of them singletons, with around 14% in the top ten. Another study also made use of these data, one on T cells expressing NK-cell markers.

The rearrangement links TRBV5-8 to TRBJ2-1; 10 bases align to TRBD2. The clonotype was recovered from a woman aged 18-29 years in good health. Sequencing was done on a sample of PBMCs. This CDR3 is CASSPGLAGVTYNEQFF. In nucleotides, the CDR3 is TGTGCCAGCAGCCCCGGGCTAGCGGGGGTGACCTACAATGAGCAGTTCTTC.